These T cell receptor beta chains were read from a single sample in a study of cytomegalovirus exposure and HLA in healthy donors. Using immunoSEQ multiplex PCR, the repertoire was profiled, and TCRdb retains in-frame clones only, with some absent. The repertoire holds some 140,000 clones, with about 87% as singletons. The source material was PBMCs. The receptors were gathered from a woman aged 25-40 years in good health and CMV-seropositive. The CDR3 runs from the conserved cysteine through the conserved F or W. A D gene is named only where the DNA matches it firmly. Clone size is stated in some rows and not others, as once, few, many or a class when expanded.

len: 16; j_gene: TRBJ1-1; v_gene: TRBV6-5; abundance: NA; d_gene: NA; CDR3nt: TGTGCCAGCAGTTACGGTCAGGGCTTAGGCGACACTGAAGCTTTCTTT; CDR3aa: CASSYGQGLGDTEAFF
len: 15; j_gene: TRBJ2-7; v_gene: TRBV6-1; abundance: NA; d_gene: TRBD2; CDR3nt: TGTGCCAGCAGTTCCGGGACTAGCGAGAGCGGCGAGCAGTACTTC; CDR3aa: CASSSGTSESGEQYF
len: 12; j_gene: TRBJ2-3; v_gene: TRBV10-1; abundance: NA; d_gene: NA; CDR3nt: TGCGCCAGCAGTTCGAGACTAGATACGCAGTATTTT; CDR3aa: CASSSRLDTQYF
len: 13; j_gene: TRBJ2-1; v_gene: TRBV29-1; abundance: NA; d_gene: TRBD2; CDR3nt: TGCAGCGTTAAAGGACTAGCGAAACAAGAGCAGTTCTTC; CDR3aa: CSVKGLAKQEQFF
len: 14; j_gene: TRBJ2-5; v_gene: TRBV5-8; abundance: NA; d_gene: NA; CDR3nt: TGTGCCAGCAGCTTGGTTCAGGCTCAAGAGACCCAGTACTTC; CDR3aa: CASSLVQAQETQYF
len: 15; j_gene: TRBJ1-3; v_gene: TRBV5-6; abundance: NA; d_gene: NA; CDR3nt: TGTGCCAGCTCCCTGATGGAGGGAGTCGGAAACACCATATATTTT; CDR3aa: CASSLMEGVGNTIYF
len: 13; j_gene: TRBJ2-7; v_gene: TRBV9; abundance: NA; d_gene: NA; CDR3nt: TGTGCCAGCAGCCCCGGGGACTCAGTCGAGCAGTACTTC; CDR3aa: CASSPGDSVEQYF
len: 15; j_gene: TRBJ1-1; v_gene: TRBV6-5; abundance: NA; d_gene: NA; CDR3nt: TGTGCCAGCAGTTACTCAGGGCGGGGGGGCACTGAAGCTTTCTTT; CDR3aa: CASSYSGRGGTEAFF
len: 14; j_gene: TRBJ2-7; v_gene: TRBV27; abundance: NA; d_gene: TRBD2; CDR3nt: TGTGCCAGCAGTTTATTCCCTAGCGGGTACGAGCAGTACTTC; CDR3aa: CASSLFPSGYEQYF
len: 15; j_gene: TRBJ2-7; v_gene: TRBV28; abundance: NA; d_gene: TRBD1; CDR3nt: TGTGCCAGCACCACGCCCGGGACAGGGGCCTACGAGCAGTACTTC; CDR3aa: CASTTPGTGAYEQYF
len: 16; j_gene: TRBJ2-1; v_gene: TRBV15; abundance: NA; d_gene: NA; CDR3nt: TGTGCCACCAGCAGAGAGCGCATGTCCTCCTACAATGAGCAGTTCTTC; CDR3aa: CATSRERMSSYNEQFF
len: 16; j_gene: TRBJ1-5; v_gene: TRBV28; abundance: NA; d_gene: TRBD1; CDR3nt: TGTGCCAGCAGTTCTCCGGGACAGGGGGCTGATCAGCCCCAGCATTTT; CDR3aa: CASSSPGQGADQPQHF
len: 14; j_gene: TRBJ1-4; v_gene: TRBV7-9; abundance: NA; d_gene: TRBD1; CDR3nt: TGTGCCAGCAGCTACAGGGGGCAGGGGGAAAAACTGTTTTTT; CDR3aa: CASSYRGQGEKLFF
len: 14; j_gene: TRBJ2-5; v_gene: TRBV29-1; abundance: NA; d_gene: NA; CDR3nt: TGCAGCGTTGAAGATCGGGGGTTAGTCGGGACCCAGTACTTC; CDR3aa: CSVEDRGLVGTQYF
len: 14; j_gene: TRBJ1-1; v_gene: TRBV28; abundance: NA; d_gene: NA; CDR3nt: TGTGCCAGCAACGACGCAGGGTGGCACACTGAAGCTTTCTTT; CDR3aa: CASNDAGWHTEAFF
len: 14; j_gene: TRBJ1-4; v_gene: TRBV5-5; abundance: NA; d_gene: NA; CDR3nt: TGTGCCAGCAGCTGGCGGGGTTCGGGCGAAAAACTGTTTTTT; CDR3aa: CASSWRGSGEKLFF
len: 14; j_gene: TRBJ1-5; v_gene: TRBV28; abundance: few; d_gene: TRBD1; CDR3nt: TGTGCCAGCACTACCTTTCAGGGGGATCAGCCCCAGCATTTT; CDR3aa: CASTTFQGDQPQHF
len: 14; j_gene: TRBJ1-6; v_gene: TRBV11-2; abundance: NA; d_gene: NA; CDR3nt: TGTGCCAGCAGCTTTTGGGCAGGCAAATCACCCCTCCACTTT; CDR3aa: CASSFWAGKSPLHF
len: 14; j_gene: TRBJ1-6; v_gene: TRBV6-5; abundance: NA; d_gene: TRBD1; CDR3nt: TGTGCCAGCAGTTACACGGGACAGGGATCACCCCTCCACTTT; CDR3aa: CASSYTGQGSPLHF
len: 15; j_gene: TRBJ2-3; v_gene: TRBV9; abundance: NA; d_gene: NA; CDR3nt: TGTGCCAGCAGCCCCCGACTAGATAGGACAGATACGCAGTATTTT; CDR3aa: CASSPRLDRTDTQYF
len: 16; j_gene: TRBJ2-1; v_gene: TRBV7-8; abundance: NA; d_gene: NA; CDR3nt: TGTGCCAGCAGCTTAGCCGAGAGGATTAGCTACAATGAGCAGTTCTTC; CDR3aa: CASSLAERISYNEQFF
len: 15; j_gene: TRBJ2-3; v_gene: TRBV2; abundance: NA; d_gene: TRBD1; CDR3nt: TGTGCCAGTGTACTCAGACAGGGTTTTTCAGATACGCAGTATTTT; CDR3aa: CASVLRQGFSDTQYF
len: 12; j_gene: TRBJ2-7; v_gene: TRBV11-3; abundance: few; d_gene: TRBD1; CDR3nt: TGTGCCAGCAGCTTGACAGGGGGCGAGCAGTACTTC; CDR3aa: CASSLTGGEQYF
len: 13; j_gene: TRBJ1-1; v_gene: TRBV7-9; abundance: NA; d_gene: NA; CDR3nt: TGTGCCAGCAGCTTAACGAGAAACGCTGAAGCTTTCTTT; CDR3aa: CASSLTRNAEAFF
len: 15; j_gene: TRBJ2-1; v_gene: TRBV2; abundance: NA; d_gene: TRBD1; CDR3nt: TGTGCCAGCAGCGAGGACAGGGGAGGTCATAGGGGGCAGTTCTTC; CDR3aa: CASSEDRGGHRGQFF
len: 14; j_gene: TRBJ1-4; v_gene: TRBV2; abundance: NA; d_gene: TRBD1; CDR3nt: TGTGCCAGCAGGCCGGGACAGCCTAATGAAAAACTGTTTTTT; CDR3aa: CASRPGQPNEKLFF
len: 13; j_gene: TRBJ2-7; v_gene: TRBV2; abundance: NA; d_gene: TRBD2; CDR3nt: TGTGCCAGCAAGAGCGGGGGGCTCTACGAGCAGTACTTC; CDR3aa: CASKSGGLYEQYF
len: 17; j_gene: TRBJ2-5; v_gene: TRBV11-2; abundance: NA; d_gene: TRBD2; CDR3nt: TGTGCCAGCAGCCCCAGGACTAGCGGGGTCCCGGGGGAGACCCAGTACTTC; CDR3aa: CASSPRTSGVPGETQYF
len: 15; j_gene: TRBJ2-3; v_gene: TRBV13; abundance: NA; d_gene: NA; CDR3nt: TGTGCCAGCAGCACAGCCAGGGTGGGCGCAGATACGCAGTATTTT; CDR3aa: CASSTARVGADTQYF
len: 13; j_gene: TRBJ2-4; v_gene: TRBV2; abundance: NA; d_gene: NA; CDR3nt: TGTGCCAGCAGGCAGGGCTTTAAAAACATTCAGTACTTC; CDR3aa: CASRQGFKNIQYF
len: 14; j_gene: TRBJ1-2; v_gene: TRBV28; abundance: NA; d_gene: NA; CDR3nt: TGTGCCAGCATTTCCCCTCAGGGGTACTATGGCTACACCTTC; CDR3aa: CASISPQGYYGYTF
len: 14; j_gene: TRBJ2-7; v_gene: TRBV2; abundance: NA; d_gene: TRBD2; CDR3nt: TGTGCCAGCCTGGAGCGGGACCCGTCCTACGAGCAGTACTTC; CDR3aa: CASLERDPSYEQYF
len: 17; j_gene: TRBJ2-7; v_gene: TRBV2; abundance: NA; d_gene: TRBD2; CDR3nt: TGTGCCACGGGGAGAAGCGGGGCGGGGGGACTTATCTACGAGCAGTACTTC; CDR3aa: CATGRSGAGGLIYEQYF
len: 17; j_gene: TRBJ2-1; v_gene: TRBV25-1; abundance: NA; d_gene: TRBD2; CDR3nt: TGTGCCAGCAGTGAATCCCCCTCTAGCGGGAGGCCCGAGGAGCAGTTCTTC; CDR3aa: CASSESPSSGRPEEQFF
len: 15; j_gene: TRBJ1-2; v_gene: TRBV11-2; abundance: NA; d_gene: TRBD1; CDR3nt: TGTGCCAGCAGCTTAGGAGTCGGTCAGGGGGCGGGCTACACCTTC; CDR3aa: CASSLGVGQGAGYTF
len: 17; j_gene: TRBJ2-1; v_gene: TRBV29-1; abundance: NA; d_gene: TRBD2; CDR3nt: TGCAGCGTTGAAGAACGGGCTAGCGGGAGTAGGGTGGATGAGCAGTTCTTC; CDR3aa: CSVEERASGSRVDEQFF
len: 15; j_gene: TRBJ2-7; v_gene: TRBV10-3; abundance: NA; d_gene: TRBD1; CDR3nt: TGTGCCATCAGTGGAGGGGGACAGAAGAAATACGAGCAGTACTTC; CDR3aa: CAISGGGQKKYEQYF
len: 13; j_gene: TRBJ1-5; v_gene: TRBV7-2; abundance: NA; d_gene: NA; CDR3nt: TGTGCCAGCAGCGCGGACAAGAATCAGCCCCAGCATTTT; CDR3aa: CASSADKNQPQHF